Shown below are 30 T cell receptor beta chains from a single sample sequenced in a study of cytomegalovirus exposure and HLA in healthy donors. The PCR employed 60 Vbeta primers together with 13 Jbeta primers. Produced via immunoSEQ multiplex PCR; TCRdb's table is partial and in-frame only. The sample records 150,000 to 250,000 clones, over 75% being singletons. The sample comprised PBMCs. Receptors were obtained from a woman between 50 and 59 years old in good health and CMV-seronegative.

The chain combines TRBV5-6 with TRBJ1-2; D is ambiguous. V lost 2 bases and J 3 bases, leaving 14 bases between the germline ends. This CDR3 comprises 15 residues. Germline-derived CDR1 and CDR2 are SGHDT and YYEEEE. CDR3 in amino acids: CASSFGEAGDYGYTF. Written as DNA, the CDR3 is TGTGCCAGCAGCTTTGGCGAAGCCGGGGACTATGGCTACACCTTC.

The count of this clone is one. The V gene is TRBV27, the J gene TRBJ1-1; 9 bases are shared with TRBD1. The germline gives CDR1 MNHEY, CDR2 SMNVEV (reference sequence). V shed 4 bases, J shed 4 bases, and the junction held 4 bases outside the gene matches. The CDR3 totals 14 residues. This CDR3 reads CASSYRGRGTEAFF. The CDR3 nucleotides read TGTGCCAGCAGTTACAGGGGGCGCGGCACTGAAGCTTTCTTT.

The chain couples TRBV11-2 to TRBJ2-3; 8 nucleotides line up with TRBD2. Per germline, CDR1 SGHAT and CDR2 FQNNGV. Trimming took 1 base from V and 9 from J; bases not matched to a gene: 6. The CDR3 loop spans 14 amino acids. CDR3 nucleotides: TGTGCCAGCAGCTTAGGTAGGACTAGCAGAACGCAGTATTTT. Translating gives CASSLGRTSRTQYF.

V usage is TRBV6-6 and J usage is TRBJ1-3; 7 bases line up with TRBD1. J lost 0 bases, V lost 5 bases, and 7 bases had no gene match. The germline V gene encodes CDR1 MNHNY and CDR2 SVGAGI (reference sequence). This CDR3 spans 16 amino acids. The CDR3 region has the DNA TGTGCCAGCAGTCCTCAGGGGGTTTACTCTGGAAACACCATATATTTT. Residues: CASSPQGVYSGNTIYF.

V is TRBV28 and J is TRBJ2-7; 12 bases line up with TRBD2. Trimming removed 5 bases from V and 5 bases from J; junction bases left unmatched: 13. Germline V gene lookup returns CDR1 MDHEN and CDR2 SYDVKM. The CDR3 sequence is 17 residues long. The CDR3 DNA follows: TGTGCCAGCAGTCTACTACGCCTGACTAGCGGGAGTAACGAGCAGTACTTC. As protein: CASSLLRLTSGSNEQYF.

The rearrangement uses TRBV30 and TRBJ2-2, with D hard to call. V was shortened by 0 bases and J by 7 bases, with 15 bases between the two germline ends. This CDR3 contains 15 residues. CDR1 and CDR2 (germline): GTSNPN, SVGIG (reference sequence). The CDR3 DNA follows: TGTGCCTGGAGTGTAAACCCGGTTCCTCTCGGGGAGCTGTTTTTT. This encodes CAWSVNPVPLGELFF. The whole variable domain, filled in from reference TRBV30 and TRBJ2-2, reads SQTIHQWPATLVQPVGSPLSLECTVEGTSNPNLYWYRQAAGRGLQLLFYSVGIGQISSEVPQNLSASRPQDRQFILSSKKLLLSDSGFYLCAWSVNPVPLGELFFGEGSRLTVL.

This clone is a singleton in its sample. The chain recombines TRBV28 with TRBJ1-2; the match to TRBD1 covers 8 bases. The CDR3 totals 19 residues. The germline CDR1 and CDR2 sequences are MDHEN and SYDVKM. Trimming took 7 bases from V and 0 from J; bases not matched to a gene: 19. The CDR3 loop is CASTSRAQGATRPNYGYTF. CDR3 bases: TGTGCCAGCACCTCAAGGGCGCAGGGGGCCACAAGGCCTAACTATGGCTACACCTTC.

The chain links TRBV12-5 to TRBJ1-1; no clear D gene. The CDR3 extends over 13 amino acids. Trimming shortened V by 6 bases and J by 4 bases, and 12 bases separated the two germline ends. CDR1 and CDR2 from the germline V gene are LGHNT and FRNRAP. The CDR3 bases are TGTGCTAGTGGCCTCTCCTCGGGCACTGAAGCTTTCTTT. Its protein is CASGLSSGTEAFF.

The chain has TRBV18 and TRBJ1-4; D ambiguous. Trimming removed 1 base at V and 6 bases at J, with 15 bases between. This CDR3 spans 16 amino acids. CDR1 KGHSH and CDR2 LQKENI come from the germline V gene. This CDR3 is CASSPRAGRSDEKLFF. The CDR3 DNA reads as TGTGCCAGCTCACCACGGGCAGGCCGTTCGGATGAAAAACTGTTTTTT. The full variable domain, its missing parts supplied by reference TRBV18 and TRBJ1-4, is NAGVMQNPRHLVRRRGQEARLRCSPMKGHSHVYWYRQLPEEGLKFMVYLQKENIIDESGMPKERFSAEFPKEGPSILRIQQVVRGDSAAYFCASSPRAGRSDEKLFFGSGTQLSVL.

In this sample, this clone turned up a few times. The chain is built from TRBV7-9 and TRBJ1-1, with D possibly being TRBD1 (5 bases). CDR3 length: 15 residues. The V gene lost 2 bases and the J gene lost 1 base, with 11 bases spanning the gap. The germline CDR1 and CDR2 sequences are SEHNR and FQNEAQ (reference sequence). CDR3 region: CASSLSGDRNTEAFF. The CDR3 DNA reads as TGTGCCAGCAGCTTATCCGGAGACAGGAACACTGAAGCTTTCTTT.

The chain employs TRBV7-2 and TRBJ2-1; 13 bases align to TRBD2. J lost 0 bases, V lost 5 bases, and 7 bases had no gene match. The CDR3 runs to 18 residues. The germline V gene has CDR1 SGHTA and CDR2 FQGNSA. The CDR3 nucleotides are TGTGCCAGCAGCGCACTAGCGGGAGGGCCTAGCTCCTACAATGAGCAGTTCTTC. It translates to CASSALAGGPSSYNEQFF.

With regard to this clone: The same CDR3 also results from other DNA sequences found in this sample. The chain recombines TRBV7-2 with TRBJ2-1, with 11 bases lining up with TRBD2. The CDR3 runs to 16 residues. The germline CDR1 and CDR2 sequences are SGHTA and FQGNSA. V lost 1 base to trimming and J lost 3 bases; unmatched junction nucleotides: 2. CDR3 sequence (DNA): TGTGCCAGCAGCTTAGTGGGGACTAGCGGCTACAATGAGCAGTTCTTC. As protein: CASSLVGTSGYNEQFF.

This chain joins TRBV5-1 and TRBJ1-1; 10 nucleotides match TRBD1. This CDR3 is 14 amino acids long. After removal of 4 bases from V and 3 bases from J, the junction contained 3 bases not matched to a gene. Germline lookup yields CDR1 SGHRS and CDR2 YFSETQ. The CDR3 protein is CASSVDRGHTEAFF. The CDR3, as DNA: TGCGCCAGCAGCGTTGACAGGGGGCACACTGAAGCTTTCTTT. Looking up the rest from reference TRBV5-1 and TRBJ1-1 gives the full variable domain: KAGVTQTPRYLIKTRGQQVTLSCSPISGHRSVSWYQQTPGQGLQFLFEYFSETQRNKGNFPGRFSGRQFSNSRSEMNVSTLELGDSALYLCASSVDRGHTEAFFGQGTRLTVV.

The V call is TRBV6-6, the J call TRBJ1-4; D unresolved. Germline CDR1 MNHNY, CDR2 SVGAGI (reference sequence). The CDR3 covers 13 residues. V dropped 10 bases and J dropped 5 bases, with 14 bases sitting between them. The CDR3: CATSGLRNEKLFF. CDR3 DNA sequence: TGTGCCACCTCAGGTTTACGGAATGAAAAACTGTTTTTT.

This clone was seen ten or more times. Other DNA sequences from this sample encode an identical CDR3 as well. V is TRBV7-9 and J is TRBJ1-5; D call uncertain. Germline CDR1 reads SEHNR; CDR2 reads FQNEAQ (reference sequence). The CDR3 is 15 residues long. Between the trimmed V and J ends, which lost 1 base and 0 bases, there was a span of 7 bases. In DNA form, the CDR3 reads TGTGCCAGCAGCTTAGGAGGTTATAGCAATCAGCCCCAGCATTTT. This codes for CASSLGGYSNQPQHF.

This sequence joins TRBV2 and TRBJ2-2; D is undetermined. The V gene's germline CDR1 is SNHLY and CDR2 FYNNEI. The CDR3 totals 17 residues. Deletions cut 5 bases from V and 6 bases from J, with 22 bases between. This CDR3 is CASSSGPSWSWAGELFF. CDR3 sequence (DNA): TGTGCCAGCAGTTCCGGTCCAAGTTGGAGTTGGGCCGGGGAGCTGTTTTTT.

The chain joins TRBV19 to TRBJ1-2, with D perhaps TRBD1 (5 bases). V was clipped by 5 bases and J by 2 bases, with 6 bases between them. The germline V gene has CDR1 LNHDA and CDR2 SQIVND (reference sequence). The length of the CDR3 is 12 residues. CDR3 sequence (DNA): TGTGCCAGTAGTGACAGAAACTATGGCTACACCTTC. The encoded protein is CASSDRNYGYTF.

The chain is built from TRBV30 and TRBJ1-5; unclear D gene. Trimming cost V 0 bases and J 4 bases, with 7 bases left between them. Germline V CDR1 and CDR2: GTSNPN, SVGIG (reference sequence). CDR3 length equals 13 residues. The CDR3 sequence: CAWSVAGNQPQHF. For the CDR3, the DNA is TGTGCCTGGAGTGTCGCGGGGAATCAGCCCCAGCATTTT.

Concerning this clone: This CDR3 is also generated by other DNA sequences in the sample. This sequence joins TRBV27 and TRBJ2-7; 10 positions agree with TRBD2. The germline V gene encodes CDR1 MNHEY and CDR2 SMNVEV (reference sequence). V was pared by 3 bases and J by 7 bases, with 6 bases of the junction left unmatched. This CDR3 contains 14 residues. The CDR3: CASSLSSGSYEQYF. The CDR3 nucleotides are TGTGCCAGCAGTTTGTCTAGCGGGAGTTATGAGCAGTACTTC.

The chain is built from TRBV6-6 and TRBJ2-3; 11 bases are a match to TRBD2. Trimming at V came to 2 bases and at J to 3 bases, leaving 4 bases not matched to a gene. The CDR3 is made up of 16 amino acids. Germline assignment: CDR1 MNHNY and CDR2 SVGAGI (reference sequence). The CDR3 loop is CASSYPLAGGTDTQYF. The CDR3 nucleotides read TGTGCCAGCAGTTACCCTCTAGCGGGAGGTACAGATACGCAGTATTTT.

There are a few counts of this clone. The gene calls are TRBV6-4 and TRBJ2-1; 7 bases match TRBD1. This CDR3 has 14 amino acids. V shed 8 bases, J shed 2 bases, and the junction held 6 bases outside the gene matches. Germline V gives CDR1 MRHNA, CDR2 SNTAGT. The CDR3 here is CASSRDSTYNEQFF. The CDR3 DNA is TGTGCCAGCTCCCGGGACAGTACCTACAATGAGCAGTTCTTC.

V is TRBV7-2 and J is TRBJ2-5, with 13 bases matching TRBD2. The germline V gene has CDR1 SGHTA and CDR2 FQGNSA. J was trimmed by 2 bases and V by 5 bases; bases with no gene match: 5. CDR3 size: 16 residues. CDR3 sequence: CASSRGLAGVQETQYF. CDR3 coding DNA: TGTGCCAGCAGCCGAGGACTAGCGGGAGTTCAAGAGACCCAGTACTTC.

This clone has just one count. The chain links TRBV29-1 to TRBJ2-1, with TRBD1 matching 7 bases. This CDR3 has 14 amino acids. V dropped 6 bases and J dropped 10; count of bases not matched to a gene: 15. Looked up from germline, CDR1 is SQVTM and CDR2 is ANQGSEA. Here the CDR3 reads CSVKGAGPKWEQFF. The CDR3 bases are TGCAGCGTCAAGGGGGCAGGCCCGAAGTGGGAGCAGTTCTTC.

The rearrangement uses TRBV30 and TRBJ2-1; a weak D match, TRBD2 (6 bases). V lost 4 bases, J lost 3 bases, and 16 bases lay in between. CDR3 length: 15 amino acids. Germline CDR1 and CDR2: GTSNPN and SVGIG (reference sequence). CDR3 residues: CAWKGNSGNYNEQFF. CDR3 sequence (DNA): TGTGCCTGGAAAGGGAATAGCGGAAACTACAATGAGCAGTTCTTC.

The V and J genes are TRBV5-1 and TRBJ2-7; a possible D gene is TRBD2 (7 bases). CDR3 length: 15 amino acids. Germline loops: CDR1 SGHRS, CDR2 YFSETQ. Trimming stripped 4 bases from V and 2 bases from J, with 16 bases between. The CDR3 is CASSPGEGGAYEQYF. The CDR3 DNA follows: TGCGCCAGCAGCCCTGGGGAGGGGGGGGCCTACGAGCAGTACTTC.

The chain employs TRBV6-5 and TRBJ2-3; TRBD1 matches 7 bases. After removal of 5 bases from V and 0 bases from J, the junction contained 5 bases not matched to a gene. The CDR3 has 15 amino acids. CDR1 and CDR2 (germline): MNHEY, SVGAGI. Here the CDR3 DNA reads TGTGCCAGCAGTCAAACAGGGGTTAGCACAGATACGCAGTATTTT. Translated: CASSQTGVSTDTQYF.

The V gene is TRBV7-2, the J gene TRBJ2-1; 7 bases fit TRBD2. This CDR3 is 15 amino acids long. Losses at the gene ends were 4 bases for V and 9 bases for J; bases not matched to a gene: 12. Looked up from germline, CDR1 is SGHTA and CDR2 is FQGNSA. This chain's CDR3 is CASSSGLTLLSEQFF. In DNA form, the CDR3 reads TGTGCCAGCAGCTCGGGACTAACGCTTTTGAGTGAGCAGTTCTTC.

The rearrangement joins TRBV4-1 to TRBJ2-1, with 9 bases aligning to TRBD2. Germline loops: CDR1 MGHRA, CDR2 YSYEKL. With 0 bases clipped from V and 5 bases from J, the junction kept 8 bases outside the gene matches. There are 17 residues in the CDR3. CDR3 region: CASSQDRFSGSDNEQFF. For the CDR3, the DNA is TGCGCCAGCAGCCAAGATCGATTTAGCGGGAGTGACAATGAGCAGTTCTTC.

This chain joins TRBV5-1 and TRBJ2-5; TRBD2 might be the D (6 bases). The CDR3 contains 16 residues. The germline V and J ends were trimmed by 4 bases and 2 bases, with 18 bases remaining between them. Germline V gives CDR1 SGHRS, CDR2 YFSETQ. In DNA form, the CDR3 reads TGCGCCAGCAGCGCCGGTGGGGGACTTGCACAAGAGACCCAGTACTTC. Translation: CASSAGGGLAQETQYF. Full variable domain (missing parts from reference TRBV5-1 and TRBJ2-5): KAGVTQTPRYLIKTRGQQVTLSCSPISGHRSVSWYQQTPGQGLQFLFEYFSETQRNKGNFPGRFSGRQFSNSRSEMNVSTLELGDSALYLCASSAGGGLAQETQYFGPGTRLLVL.

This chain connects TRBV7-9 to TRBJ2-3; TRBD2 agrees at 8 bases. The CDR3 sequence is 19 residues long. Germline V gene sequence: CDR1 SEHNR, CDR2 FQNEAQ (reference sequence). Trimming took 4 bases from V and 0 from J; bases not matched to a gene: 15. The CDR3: CASSSSRPFSGTSTDTQYF. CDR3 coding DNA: TGTGCCAGCAGCTCCAGCCGTCCCTTTAGCGGGACGAGCACAGATACGCAGTATTTT.